The rows below give T cell receptor beta chains drawn from one sample of a study of blood T cell repertoires in COVID-19. Generated by immunoSEQ multiplex PCR, the TCRdb table keeps only in-frame clones and is missing some. Of 200,000 to 250,000 clones listed, around 89% were seen once; the top ten hold around 0.87%. The sample comprised PBMCs or T cells enriched from blood (not recorded which). The receptors stem from a man between 45 and 60 years old who had been exposed to COVID-19. Each CDR3 is given with its conserved first and last residue. The order of the fields is clone size, J gene, V gene, D gene, CDR3 protein, CDR3 DNA. A D gene is named only where the DNA matches it firmly. Part of the rows lack a size; the others show once, few, many or a class for expanded clones.

NA,TRBJ1-1,TRBV18,TRBD1,CASSPTGGRVEAFF,TGTGCCAGCTCACCTACAGGGGGCCGGGTTGAAGCTTTCTTT
NA,TRBJ1-6,TRBV10-1,NA,CASSETGDSPLHF,TGCGCCAGCAGTGAGACAGGAGATTCACCCCTCCACTTT
NA,TRBJ1-6,TRBV28,NA,CASRSGTYNSPLHF,TGTGCCAGCAGGTCCGGGACCTATAATTCACCCCTCCACTTT
NA,TRBJ1-2,TRBV10-3,NA,CAIRAAGLGYGYTF,TGTGCCATCAGGGCCGCGGGGTTAGGGTATGGCTACACCTTC
NA,TRBJ1-5,TRBV2,NA,CASALSNQPQHF,TGTGCCAGCGCACTGAGCAATCAGCCCCAGCATTTT
NA,TRBJ2-1,TRBV5-4,TRBD2,CASSPGTSGIYNEQFF,TGTGCCAGCAGCCCAGGGACTAGCGGGATATACAATGAGCAGTTCTTC
NA,TRBJ1-1,TRBV18,NA,CASSPATANTEAFF,TGTGCCAGCTCACCAGCGACAGCGAACACTGAAGCTTTCTTT
once,TRBJ1-2,TRBV19,NA,CASSIDGTKLDKDGYTF,TGTGCCAGTAGTATAGATGGGACAAAACTAGATAAAGATGGCTACACCTTC
NA,TRBJ1-3,TRBV11-2,TRBD1,CASSLGQGEGNTIYF,TGTGCCAGCAGCTTAGGACAGGGGGAAGGAAACACCATATATTTT
NA,TRBJ1-1,TRBV29-1,NA,CSVEEGLAFF,TGCAGCGTTGAGGAGGGGCTAGCTTTCTTT
NA,TRBJ1-4,TRBV2,NA,CASSEAGQSGEKLFF,TGTGCCAGCAGTGAGGCAGGTCAGTCTGGAGAAAAACTGTTTTTT
NA,TRBJ1-6,TRBV28,NA,CASSLLGGSYSPLHF,TGTGCCAGCAGTTTACTCGGGGGAAGTTATTCACCCCTCCACTTT
NA,TRBJ2-7,TRBV3-1/TRBV3-2,NA,CASSQGQGGREQYF,TGTGCCAGCAGCCAAGGGCAGGGTGGTCGCGAGCAGTACTTC